This T cell receptor (beta chain) was recovered during a study of control samples from healthy donors and cancer patients. Some clones are missing from TCRdb's copy, which holds only in-frame ones; the method was immunoSEQ multiplex PCR. The sample yields 150,000 to 200,000 clones, 85% to 95% seen once. This clone was observed a single time. The sequence came from a woman younger than 35 in good health. The specimen was blood.

In DNA, the CDR3 is TGTGCCAGCAGTCCTACAGGGGACTATGGCTACACCTTC. Residues: CASSPTGDYGYTF. The chain links TRBV28 to TRBJ1-2; 7 bases agree with TRBD1. This CDR3 has 13 amino acids. Germline assignment: CDR1 MDHEN and CDR2 SYDVKM. Trimming cost V 5 bases and J 3 bases; bases outside gene matches: 3.